The 26 T cell receptor beta chains below come from one sample, sequenced in a study of post-analysis software for immune sequencing data. Study observations and caveats: Five or six TRBV segments, TRBV5-6, TRBV5-1 and TRBV20-1 among them, were found more frequent in patients than controls.

Unique molecular identifiers tagged the TCR beta cDNA libraries. TCRdb re-called the PCR reads with MiXCR, one entry per CDR3 protein. The sample yields some 690,000 distinct CDR3 sequences, 55% to 60% seen once. Their specific antigens are unknown. The sample consisted of blood. These TCRs come from a girl aged 2 to 10 with multiple sclerosis.

Written as DNA, the CDR3 is TGTGCCAGCAGATATAGGGTTAGCACAGATACGCAGTATTTT. Protein sequence: CASRYRVSTDTQYF. The chain combines TRBV6-6 with TRBJ2-3, with D hard to call. From germline, CDR1 is MNHNY and CDR2 SVGAGI (reference sequence). The length of the CDR3 is 14 residues. Trimming left V 6 bases short and J 0 bases short, with 10 bases between.

This chain joins TRBV10-3 and TRBJ1-1; D is unclear. V was clipped by 6 bases and J by 4 bases, with 15 bases between them. From germline, CDR1 is ENHRY and CDR2 SYGVKD. CDR3 length: 14 residues. DNA of the CDR3: TGTGCCATCAGCTCGATTATGGACGGCACTGAAGCTTTCTTT. It codes for CAISSIMDGTEAFF.

Written as DNA, the CDR3 is TGCAGCGTTGTGGGGCTGGCGAACTATGGCTACACCTTC. Translating gives CSVVGLANYGYTF. The gene calls are TRBV29-1 and TRBJ1-2; tentatively, D is TRBD1 (5 bases). With 4 bases removed from V and 2 bases from J, the gap between germline ends came to 11 bases. CDR3 length: 13 residues. Per the germline V gene, CDR1 is SQVTM and CDR2 is ANQGSEA. The variable domain in full, completed from reference TRBV29-1 and TRBJ1-2, reads SAVISQKPSRDICQRGTSLTIQCQVDSQVTMMFWYRQQPGQSLTLIATANQGSEATYESGFVIDKFPISRPNLTFSTLTVSNMSPEDSSIYLCSVVGLANYGYTFGSGTRLTVV.

The chain recombines TRBV7-3 with TRBJ2-7, with TRBD2 identical over 7 bases. This CDR3 has 14 amino acids. Germline CDR1 and CDR2: SGHTA and FQGTGA. The J segment lost 2 bases and the V segment lost 5 bases, leaving 6 bases of the junction unmatched. The CDR3 spells CASSLGTTPYEQYF. DNA of the CDR3: TGTGCCAGCAGCCTGGGGACTACCCCCTACGAGCAGTACTTC. The full variable domain, completed using reference TRBV7-3 and TRBJ2-7, is GAGVSQTPSNKVTEKGKYVELRCDPISGHTALYWYRQSLGQGPEFLIYFQGTGAADDSGLPNDRFFAVRPEGSVSTLKIQRTERGDSAVYLCASSLGTTPYEQYFGPGTRLTVT.

The CDR3 region is CASSRFQENTEAFF. In nucleotides, the CDR3 is TGTGCCAGCAGCCGATTTCAGGAGAACACTGAAGCTTTCTTT. This rearrangement joins TRBV7-2 to TRBJ1-1; D is ambiguous. V lost 5 bases and J 1 base, leaving 11 bases between the germline ends. Per the germline V gene, CDR1 is SGHTA and CDR2 is FQGNSA. This CDR3 has 14 residues. The full variable domain, its missing parts supplied by reference TRBV7-2 and TRBJ1-1, is GAGVSQSPSNKVTEKGKDVELRCDPISGHTALYWYRQSLGQGLEFLIYFQGNSAPDKSGLPSDRFSAERTGGSVSTLTIQRTQQEDSAVYLCASSRFQENTEAFFGQGTRLTVV.

The V gene is TRBV2, the J gene TRBJ2-1; 9 bases agree with TRBD1. CDR1 and CDR2 from the germline V gene are SNHLY and FYNNEI. J lost 4 bases, V lost 4 bases, and 5 bases had no gene match. This CDR3 spans 15 amino acids. As DNA, the CDR3 is TGTGCCAGCAGTGGCCTGGGACAGGGTTACAATGAGCAGTTCTTC. It codes for CASSGLGQGYNEQFF.

This clonotype has just a few counts. The CDR3 region has the DNA TGCAGCGTTGAAGACGATGGGGGGCCTCCCCCCTATGGCTACACCTTC. It codes for CSVEDDGGPPPYGYTF. V and J are TRBV29-1 and TRBJ1-2, with D tentatively TRBD1 (6 bases). CDR1 and CDR2 (germline): SQVTM, ANQGSEA. The CDR3 spans 16 residues. Trimming pared 0 bases from V and 4 bases from J, leaving 18 bases between. The whole variable domain, remainder taken from reference TRBV29-1 and TRBJ1-2, is SAVISQKPSRDICQRGTSLTIQCQVDSQVTMMFWYRQQPGQSLTLIATANQGSEATYESGFVIDKFPISRPNLTFSTLTVSNMSPEDSSIYLCSVEDDGGPPPYGYTFGSGTRLTVV.

This chain uses TRBV20-1 with TRBJ2-1, with 12 nucleotides matching TRBD1. The J call is uncertain, as TRBJ2-7 better fits the DNA end. The V gene's germline CDR1 is DFQATT and CDR2 SNEGSKA (reference sequence). The CDR3 has 16 amino acids. The CDR3 region has the DNA TGCAGTGCTAGTCCTTCCGGGGGACAGGGGGCGAGGGAGCAGTACTTC. This codes for CSASPSGGQGAREQYF.

The genes are TRBV7-9 and TRBJ2-3, with 9 bases lining up with TRBD2. Germline V gene lookup returns CDR1 SEHNR and CDR2 FQNEAQ (reference sequence). Unmatched junction bases numbered 4, after V lost 5 bases and J lost 7 bases. CDR3 length equals 13 residues. CDR3 protein: CASSPRGGNTQYF. In nucleotides, the CDR3 is TGTGCCAGCAGCCCGCGGGGGGGAAATACGCAGTATTTT.

This clonotype was counted a few times. The J gene is TRBJ2-4, the V gene TRBV5-1; TRBD2 matches 8 bases. The J call may be incorrect, as the DNA end agrees better with TRBJ2-7. Germline CDR1 SGHRS, CDR2 YFSETQ. CDR3 length: 14 residues. The CDR3, as DNA: TGCGCCAGCAGCTACGGACTAGCCCAATACGAGCAGTACTTC. Translated, it gives CASSYGLAQYEQYF.

This chain connects TRBV4-3 to TRBJ2-5; 11 bases map to TRBD2. The trim removed 4 bases at V and 5 bases at J, leaving 12 bases unmatched. The CDR3 loop spans 17 amino acids. Germline-derived CDR1 and CDR2 are LGHNA and YSLEER. In DNA, the CDR3 is TGCGCCAGCAGCCCACGTACTTTAGCGGGGGGGATGGAGACCCAGTACTTC. This gives the protein CASSPRTLAGGMETQYF.

The chain combines TRBV11-2 with TRBJ2-1; no clear D gene. The germline gives CDR1 SGHAT, CDR2 FQNNGV. V lost 5 bases, J lost 0 bases, and 11 bases lay in between. The CDR3 extends over 15 amino acids. DNA of the CDR3: TGTGCCAGCAGCCCCCTCGCGTTCTCCTACAATGAGCAGTTCTTC. Protein product: CASSPLAFSYNEQFF.

The chain combines TRBV5-1 with TRBJ1-1; TRBD1 aligns across 7 bases. The CDR3 extends over 15 amino acids. Germline CDR1 and CDR2: SGHRS and YFSETQ. The ends lost 4 bases at V and 3 bases at J; junction bases unmatched: 9. In DNA, the CDR3 is TGCGCCAGCAGCCGAGGGACAGCCAAGGACACTGAAGCTTTCTTT. It codes for CASSRGTAKDTEAFF.

This rearrangement joins TRBV5-1 to TRBJ2-6; TRBD1 aligns across 8 bases. Germline trimming cut 4 bases from V and 2 bases from J; bases unmatched to any gene: 14. Germline-derived CDR1 and CDR2 are SGHRS and YFSETQ. The CDR3 length is 19 residues. CDR3 in DNA: TGCGCCAGCAGCCAGCAGGGCAGGGGGCTAATCCCTGGGGCCAACGTCCTGACTTTC. As protein: CASSQQGRGLIPGANVLTF.

This chain joins TRBV15 and TRBJ2-3; 10 nucleotides align to TRBD2. The V gene's germline CDR1 is LNHNV and CDR2 YYDKDF (reference sequence). V lost 2 bases, J lost 1 base, and 12 bases stayed unmatched. This CDR3 is built from 19 residues. CDR3 in amino acids: CATSRSLSSGRRGTDTQYF. The CDR3 nucleotides are TGTGCCACCAGCAGATCTCTATCTAGCGGGAGACGGGGCACAGATACGCAGTATTTT.

This chain connects TRBV6-1 to TRBJ1-1, with unresolved D. CDR3 length equals 14 residues. Deletions cut 2 bases from V and 7 bases from J, with 14 bases between. The germline V gene has CDR1 MNHNS and CDR2 SASEGT. CDR3 coding DNA: TGTGCCAGCAGTGAATCTGGGTGGGAGGGTGAAGCTTTCTTT. Its translation is CASSESGWEGEAFF.

This clonotype was counted between two and nine times. CDR3 bases: TGCAGTGCTAGGGGGAGAGTTTCTAGCACAGATACGCAGTATTTT. It yields the protein CSARGRVSSTDTQYF. This chain connects TRBV20-1 to TRBJ2-3; possibly TRBD2 for D (5 bases). Germline CDR1 is DFQATT and CDR2 is SNEGSKA (reference sequence). The CDR3 extends over 15 amino acids. The germline V and J ends were trimmed by 3 bases and 0 bases, with 13 bases remaining between them.

This chain connects TRBV5-1 to TRBJ1-3; D gene ambiguous. This CDR3 is built from 15 residues. V was shortened by 1 base and J by 5 bases, with 13 bases between the two germline ends. Germline CDR1 is SGHRS and CDR2 is YFSETQ. The CDR3 loop reads CASSLIGSERNTIYF. In DNA form, the CDR3 reads TGCGCCAGCAGCTTGATCGGCAGTGAACGAAACACCATATATTTT.

This chain links TRBV12-3 or TRBV12-4 with TRBJ2-1, with 8 bases matching TRBD2. CDR3 length: 14 residues. V was pared by 6 bases and J by 3 bases, with 4 bases of the junction left unmatched. The CDR3 is CASSRTSGYNEQFF. The CDR3 DNA reads TGTGCCAGCAGCAGAACTAGCGGCTACAATGAGCAGTTCTTC.

This chain connects TRBV20-1 to TRBJ2-5; D is unresolved. CDR1 DFQATT and CDR2 SNEGSKA come from the germline V gene (reference sequence). The CDR3 spans 13 residues. V gave up 0 bases and J gave up 5 bases, with 10 bases separating them. CDR3: CSAREGYLETQYF. The CDR3 DNA sequence: TGCAGTGCTAGAGAAGGGTACCTGGAGACCCAGTACTTC.

The chain joins TRBV7-2 to TRBJ1-2; 10 bases map to TRBD1. The CDR3 is 14 amino acids. V lost 10 bases, J lost 6 bases, and 11 bases stayed unmatched. In germline, CDR1 is SGHTA, CDR2 FQGNSA. The chain's CDR3 is CATTPGQGRDGYTF. The DNA of the CDR3 is TGTGCCACGACTCCGGGACAGGGGAGGGATGGCTACACCTTC.

The V call is TRBV29-1, the J call TRBJ2-5, with D maybe TRBD1 (6 bases). V was pared by 3 bases and J by 11 bases, with 16 bases between. This CDR3 contains 12 residues. Germline V gene data show CDR1 as SQVTM and CDR2 as ANQGSEA. The chain's CDR3 is CSVEGTLTEQYF. For the CDR3, the DNA is TGCAGCGTTGAGGGGACACTAACTGAGCAGTACTTC.

This clonotype was detected a few times. The chain employs TRBV20-1 and TRBJ1-2, with 9 bases fitting TRBD1. This CDR3 contains 13 residues. The V segment lost 5 bases and the J segment 9 bases; nucleotides outside the gene matches: 10. CDR1 is DFQATT, CDR2 SNEGSKA, per germline (reference sequence). CDR3 bases: TGCAGTGCTGCACCCGGACAGGGGAACCGCTACACCTTC. It specifies CSAAPGQGNRYTF.

This chain links TRBV6-1 with TRBJ2-3; perhaps D is TRBD1 or TRBD2 (6 bases each). There are 14 residues in the CDR3. Per germline, CDR1 MNHNS and CDR2 SASEGT. V gave up 6 bases and J gave up 4 bases, with 14 bases separating them. The CDR3 loop is CASRLQRGADTQYF. The CDR3 DNA reads as TGTGCCAGCAGGCTTCAAAGGGGGGCAGATACGCAGTATTTT.

The V and J genes are TRBV7-6 and TRBJ2-5; weak D call: TRBD1 (6 bases). V was pared by 1 base and J by 4 bases, with 10 bases between. This CDR3 spans 14 amino acids. Germline values: CDR1 SGHVS, CDR2 FNYEAQ. CDR3 sequence: CASSLVTGSETQYF. As DNA, the CDR3 is TGTGCCAGCAGCTTAGTGACAGGCTCAGAGACCCAGTACTTC.

The gene calls are TRBV4-3 and TRBJ2-5; TRBD2 aligns across 12 bases. TRBJ2-1 explains the end of the DNA better; the J call may be wrong. Germline V CDR1 and CDR2: LGHNA, YSLEER. The CDR3 consists of 15 residues. CDR3 bases: TGCGCCAGCAGCCTGACTAGCGGGAGAGGAGAGACCCAGTTCTTC. Protein sequence: CASSLTSGRGETQFF.